These 3 T cell receptor beta chains came from one sample sequenced in a study of blood T cell repertoires in COVID-19. Method: immunoSEQ multiplex PCR; TCRdb's copy keeps in-frame clones and lacks some. The data hold about 330,000 clones, with about 91% observed a single time. Input material: peripheral blood. The receptors were gathered from a man aged 25 to 45 with COVID-19, enrolled during active disease.

J is TRBJ2-2 and V is TRBV5-1; 11 bases agree with TRBD2. The length of the CDR3 is 15 residues. V trimming: 0 bases; J trimming: 6 bases; junction bases outside the gene matches: 1. In germline, CDR1 is SGHRS, CDR2 YFSETQ. The DNA of the CDR3 is TGCGCCAGCAGCTTGGAACTAGCGGGAGCCGGGGAGCTGTTTTTT. Protein product: CASSLELAGAGELFF.

This clone has just one count. J is TRBJ1-5 and V is TRBV19; TRBD1 might be the D (6 bases). This CDR3 is 18 amino acids long. CDR1 is LNHDA, CDR2 SQIVND, per germline (reference sequence). V lost 0 bases and J 6 bases, leaving 21 bases between the germline ends. CDR3 coding DNA: TGTGCCAGTAGTATAGACAGGGGATCAGCGACCGCAGGTCAGCCCCAGCATTTT. It yields the protein CASSIDRGSATAGQPQHF.

The CDR3 is CASSILAGHPYEQYF. CDR3 nucleotide sequence: TGTGCCAGCAGCATACTAGCGGGGCATCCTTACGAGCAGTACTTC. The chain has TRBV27 and TRBJ2-7; 10 positions agree with TRBD2. Germline CDR1 and CDR2: MNHEY and SMNVEV (reference sequence). The CDR3 is made up of 15 amino acids. V shed 6 bases, J shed 4 bases, and the junction held 9 bases outside the gene matches.